Listed here are 2 T cell receptor beta chains from one sample, sequenced in a study of molecular identifiers for immune sequencing clone quantification. From the PCR reads, TCRdb called clonotypes with MiXCR, one entry per CDR3 protein. The repertoire includes under 650,000 distinct CDR3 sequences, roughly 21% of them detected once, and roughly 0.9% sits in the top ten. The specimen was naive CD8+ T cells from blood, with Jurkat cell RNA spiked in. Subset here: FACS-sorted CD8+CD4-CCR7+CD45RA+ naive T cells. Source of these receptors: a human donor in good health. Some libraries in this study had Jurkat cell RNA spiked in.

This clonotype was found once. This sequence may be a read error, since a much larger clone differs from it by one base. This rearrangement joins TRBV6-6 to TRBJ2-5; 7 bases are a match to TRBD2. Trimming at V came to 5 bases and at J to 3 bases, leaving 18 bases not matched to a gene. This CDR3 comprises 18 residues. Germline CDR1 reads MNHNY; CDR2 reads SVGAGI (reference sequence). In DNA, the CDR3 is TGTGCCAGCAGTACCCCGACTAGCCGGGGAGAAAATAAAGAGACCCAGTACTTC. It encodes CASSTPTSRGENKETQYF.

This clonotype appeared a few times. The chain carries TRBV4-3 and TRBJ2-1, with 10 bases matching TRBD2. From germline, CDR1 is LGHNA and CDR2 YSLEER. The CDR3 spans 17 residues. V gave up 4 bases and J gave up 8 bases; unmatched junction bases: 14. In DNA form, the CDR3 reads TGCGCCAGCAGCCCCGGGCTAGCGGGAGAGTTGGGACATGAGCAGTTCTTC. This codes for CASSPGLAGELGHEQFF.